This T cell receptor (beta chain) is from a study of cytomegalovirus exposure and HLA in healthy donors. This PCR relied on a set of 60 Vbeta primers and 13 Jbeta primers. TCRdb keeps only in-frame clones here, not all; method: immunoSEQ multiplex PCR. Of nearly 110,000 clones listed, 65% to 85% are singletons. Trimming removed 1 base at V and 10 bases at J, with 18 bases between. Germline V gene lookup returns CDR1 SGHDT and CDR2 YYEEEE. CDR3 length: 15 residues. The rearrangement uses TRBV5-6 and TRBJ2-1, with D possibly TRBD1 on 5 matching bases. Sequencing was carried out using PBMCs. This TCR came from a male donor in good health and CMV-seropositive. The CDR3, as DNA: TGTGCCAGCAGCTTGATAGGGCAGGGCGTGCAAGAGCAGTTCTTC. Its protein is CASSLIGQGVQEQFF.